This TCR beta chain was retrieved from a study of beta chain features in type 1 diabetes. The CDR3 contains 19 residues. V gave up 2 bases and J gave up 0 bases; unmatched junction bases: 16. Findings and limits, study-wide: Highly expressing activated T cells could be over-counted with a cDNA template. Compared with healthy donors, patients appeared to share more similar naive, central memory and regulatory TCRB repertoires.

About this clone: What it binds is not known.

cDNA synthesis used the whole RNA isolate, giving expressed TCRB sequences. The method was immunoSEQ multiplex PCR; TCRdb's version includes in-frame clones alone and lacks a portion of them. The sample shows 200,000 to 250,000 clones, about 11% of them seen only once. The authors sorted CD4+ naive, central memory, regulatory and stem cell-like memory cells via CD45RO/CCR7/CD25/CD127/CD95/CD27. This chain links TRBV23-1 with TRBJ2-7, with 7 bases identical to TRBD2. TRBV23-1 is reported as an ORF; its role is uncertain. The receptor was derived from a man in his late teens or twenties in good health. The sequenced material came from central memory CD4+ T cells from blood. The chain's CDR3 is CASSQPRGVGSRRSYEQYF. CDR3 nucleotides: TGCGCCAGCAGTCAACCCCGGGGGGTAGGGTCCCGGCGCTCCTACGAGCAGTACTTC.